Here is one T cell receptor (beta chain) with its context. What it binds is not known. Relying on iRepertoire HTBI primers and Arm-PCR of CDR3 regions, the team built TCR beta libraries. One entry per CDR3 protein results from TCRdb running MiXCR on the multiplex PCR reads. There are around 510,000 distinct CDR3 sequences in the sample; around 20% occur only once, and over 7.5% lies in the top ten. This record comes from a study of regulatory T cells in long-lasting Graves disease. Indicated time point: persistent/refractory GD, antithyroid drugs over 5 years with positive TRAb. The TCR library was made from RNA extracted from PBMCs. Notes on the study in general: Sharing of public clonotypes was greater in persistent patients (about 2,700) than in new patients (about 970).

There are 17 residues in the CDR3. Trimming cost V 0 bases and J 0 bases, with 9 bases left between them. Germline CDR1 SNHLY, CDR2 FYNNEI. This sequence was found in a female donor with Graves disease. This chain links TRBV2 with TRBJ2-6; no firm D call. Sequencing was performed on peripheral blood mononuclear cells (PBMCs), taken when the disease was refractory, from a patient treated with antithyroid drugs. CDR3 region: CASSEALLGSGANVLTF. The CDR3 DNA reads TGTGCCAGCAGTGAAGCGCTTCTAGGCTCTGGGGCCAACGTCCTGACTTTC.